Each of the 32 T cell receptor beta chains below was sequenced from the same sample in a study of blood T cells in healthy people across ages. For the second PCR, which ran for roughly 6 to 12 cycles, a sample-barcoded 5' primer and a J-beta primer mix were used. TCRdb processed the 5' RACE reads anew with MiXCR; each CDR3 protein has one entry. The data contain over a million distinct CDR3 sequences, approximately 38% of them seen just once; the ten biggest clones take up roughly 8.2%. Sequenced sample: blood. The receptors derive from a woman aged 18-35 years in good health.

There are a few counts of this clonotype. The gene calls are TRBV28 and TRBJ2-3, with D possibly being TRBD1 (5 bases). The CDR3 is 16 amino acids. Germline CDR1 MDHEN, CDR2 SYDVKM. V was cut by 4 bases and J by 1 base, with 15 bases left in between. CDR3 coding DNA: TGTGCCAGCAGTTCCCGGGTCGCGACAGGCACAGATACGCAGTATTTT. Amino acid sequence: CASSSRVATGTDTQYF.

This clonotype was detected only once. The V gene is TRBV18, the J gene TRBJ1-6, with TRBD1 matching 8 bases. CDR1 is KGHSH and CDR2 is LQKENI in the germline V gene. With 2 bases clipped from V and 5 bases from J, the junction kept 2 bases outside the gene matches. The CDR3 is made up of 15 amino acids. This CDR3 reads CASSPVQGDNSPLHF. CDR3 nucleotides: TGTGCCAGCTCACCAGTACAGGGGGATAATTCACCCCTCCACTTT.

The chain employs TRBV2 and TRBJ2-6; no definite D call. V lost 6 bases and J 4 bases, leaving 10 bases between the germline ends. The CDR3 loop spans 14 amino acids. Germline V lookup: CDR1 SNHLY, CDR2 FYNNEI. CDR3 protein: CASRKDQGANVLTF. CDR3 DNA sequence: TGTGCCAGCAGAAAAGATCAGGGGGCCAACGTCCTGACTTTC.

The V call is TRBV25-1, the J call TRBJ1-1; 7 bases are a match to TRBD1. The ends lost 5 bases at V and 10 bases at J; junction bases unmatched: 16. Germline V gene sequence: CDR1 MGHDK, CDR2 SYGVNS. This CDR3 spans 15 amino acids. For the CDR3, the DNA is TGTGCCAGCAGTCAAGCCGACAGGGTTGGGAATGGAGCTTTCTTT. Its protein product is CASSQADRVGNGAFF. The variable domain in full, with the rest retrieved from reference TRBV25-1 and TRBJ1-1, is EADIYQTPRYLVIGTGKKITLECSQTMGHDKMYWYQQDPGMELHLIHYSYGVNSTEKGDLSSESTVSRIRTEHFPLTLESARPSHTSQYLCASSQADRVGNGAFFGQGTRLTVV.

This clonotype was seen only a few times. The rearrangement joins TRBV28 to TRBJ2-3, with TRBD2 matching over 11 bases. This CDR3 is 15 amino acids long. Germline CDR1 and CDR2: MDHEN and SYDVKM. V was clipped by 6 bases and J by 4 bases; unmatched bases: 6. DNA of the CDR3: TGTGCCAGCAGCACTAGCGGGGGAGTGTCAGATACGCAGTATTTT. Translation gives CASSTSGGVSDTQYF.

This chain links TRBV12-3 or TRBV12-4 with TRBJ2-5; weak D call: TRBD2 (6 bases). V lost 3 bases, J lost 11 bases, and 22 bases lay in between. This CDR3 region has 15 residues. In nucleotides, the CDR3 is TGTGCCAGCAGTTTCAATGGGGGGTCCTACAATGAGCAGTACTTC. Its translation is CASSFNGGSYNEQYF.

The CDR3 region is CASSHGGYGTEQETQYF. The CDR3 DNA is TGCGCCAGCAGCCACGGAGGGTACGGGACAGAACAAGAGACCCAGTACTTC. The V and J genes are TRBV4-1 and TRBJ2-5; maybe TRBD1 (7 bases). With 3 bases removed from V and 2 bases from J, the gap between germline ends came to 19 bases. The CDR3 runs to 17 residues. The germline V gene encodes CDR1 MGHRA and CDR2 YSYEKL.

This rearrangement joins TRBV3-1 to TRBJ1-6; no definite D call. The CDR3 has 15 amino acids. Germline-derived CDR1 and CDR2 are LGHDT and YNNKEL (reference sequence). Trimming removed 1 base at V and 9 bases at J, with 13 bases between. This CDR3 is CASSQGQDGTSPLHF. The CDR3 nucleotides read TGTGCCAGCAGCCAAGGGCAGGACGGCACTTCACCCCTCCACTTT.

This clonotype was detected only a few times. The genes are TRBV5-1 and TRBJ2-1, with TRBD2 matching 16 bases. The V and J ends lost 4 bases and 3 bases, in that order; junction bases with no gene match: 7. Germline-derived CDR1 and CDR2 are SGHRS and YFSETQ. The CDR3 spans 18 residues. CDR3 DNA: TGCGCCAGCAGCATAGGGACTAGCGGGGGGGCCGTCTACAATGAGCAGTTCTTC. Its protein product is CASSIGTSGGAVYNEQFF.

The table lists this clonotype with a few counts. The V and J genes are TRBV12-3 or TRBV12-4 and TRBJ2-1, with TRBD1 matching 8 bases. V was pared by 7 bases and J by 8 bases, with 16 bases of the junction left unmatched. The CDR3 covers 16 residues. CDR3 DNA: TGTGCCAGCACCCTCGCCGACAGGGGAAGTGAAGATGAGCAGTTCTTC. Protein sequence: CASTLADRGSEDEQFF.

The sample holds many counts of this clonotype. The chain recombines TRBV10-3 with TRBJ2-3; 13 bases match TRBD2. CDR3 length: 16 residues. V was pared by 3 bases and J by 6 bases, with 6 bases of the junction left unmatched. Germline values: CDR1 ENHRY, CDR2 SYGVKD. CDR3: CAISDTSGRAGDTQYF. The DNA of the CDR3 is TGTGCCATCAGTGACACTAGCGGGAGGGCCGGCGATACGCAGTATTTT.

This clonotype was seen ten or more times. The rearrangement links TRBV28 to TRBJ1-2; D perhaps matches TRBD1 (6 bases). This CDR3 has 14 residues. Germline V gives CDR1 MDHEN, CDR2 SYDVKM. Deletions cut 0 bases from V and 6 bases from J, with 11 bases between. The CDR3 DNA follows: TGTGCCAGCAGTTTATGGGCAGGGGAGGATGGCTACACCTTC. Amino acid sequence: CASSLWAGEDGYTF.

The CDR3 region has the DNA TGTGCCAGCACCGATCAGGGGGTCTCCTACGAGCAGTACTTC. Protein sequence: CASTDQGVSYEQYF. The chain uses TRBV12-3 or TRBV12-4 and TRBJ2-7, with 7 bases aligning to TRBD1. V gave up 7 bases and J gave up 0 bases; unmatched junction bases: 6. The CDR3 runs 14 residues.

About this clonotype: A much larger clone is a single base away; this may be a read error. The chain employs TRBV20-1 and TRBJ2-1, with 14 bases matching TRBD2. The germline V gene encodes CDR1 DFQATT and CDR2 SNEGSKA (reference sequence). CDR3 length equals 14 residues. Trimming took 5 bases from V and 8 from J; bases not matched to a gene: 5. CDR3 coding DNA: TGCAGTGCTCGGACTAGCGGGGGGTACGATGAGCAGTTCTTC. Translating it yields CSARTSGGYDEQFF.

The V and J genes are TRBV6-1 and TRBJ2-2; possible D gene TRBD1, 6 bases. The V end was cut by 8 bases, the J end by 6 bases, with 13 bases between. Germline V lookup: CDR1 MNHNS, CDR2 SASEGT. This CDR3 region has 13 residues. The CDR3 region has the DNA TGTGCCAGCCCAGAGGGGGTGGCCGGGGAGCTGTTTTTT. The encoded protein is CASPEGVAGELFF.

A few counts support this clonotype. The CDR3 loop is CASSEFGTSGTYEQYF. CDR3 nucleotides: TGTGCCAGCAGTGAATTCGGGACTAGCGGGACCTACGAGCAGTACTTC. The rearrangement links TRBV2 to TRBJ2-7; 13 nucleotides agree with TRBD2. CDR1 is SNHLY and CDR2 is FYNNEI in the germline V gene. This CDR3 has 16 amino acids. V lost 2 bases and J lost 2; bases outside the gene matches: 3. Combining the CDR3 with reference TRBV2 and TRBJ2-7 gives the whole variable domain EPEVTQTPSHQVTQMGQEVILRCVPISNHLYFYWYRQILGQKVEFLVSFYNNEISEKSEIFDDQFSVERPDGSNFTLKIRSTKLEDSAMYFCASSEFGTSGTYEQYFGPGTRLTVT.

The chain carries TRBV11-2 and TRBJ1-3; D remains ambiguous. From germline, CDR1 is SGHAT and CDR2 FQNNGV. With 2 bases removed from V and 2 bases from J, the gap between germline ends came to 10 bases. The CDR3 consists of 15 residues. CDR3 DNA sequence: TGTGCCAGCAGCTTAATGGGGATCGCTGGAAACACCATATATTTT. This sequence encodes CASSLMGIAGNTIYF.

This chain uses TRBV20-1 with TRBJ2-7; D gene unclear. The CDR3 loop spans 13 amino acids. V lost 1 base and J lost 3, with 10 bases in between. Germline V gene sequence: CDR1 DFQATT, CDR2 SNEGSKA (reference sequence). DNA for the CDR3: TGCAGTGCTAGAGGCCTGGAATACTACGAGCAGTACTTC. It is translated as CSARGLEYYEQYF.

The chain combines TRBV12-5 with TRBJ2-7; 7 bases match TRBD1. Germline V lookup: CDR1 LGHNT, CDR2 FRNRAP. The CDR3 loop spans 17 amino acids. V was clipped by 0 bases and J by 3 bases; unmatched bases: 11. The CDR3 spells CASGLVLVTGLSYEQYF. The CDR3 DNA follows: TGTGCTAGTGGTTTGGTGCTAGTGACAGGGCTGAGCTACGAGCAGTACTTC. The whole variable domain, remainder taken from reference TRBV12-5 and TRBJ2-7, is DARVTQTPRHKVTEMGQEVTMRCQPILGHNTVFWYRQTMMQGLELLAYFRNRAPLDDSGMPKDRFSAEMPDATLATLKIQPSEPRDSAVYFCASGLVLVTGLSYEQYFGPGTRLTVT.

This clonotype was detected only once. The V and J genes are TRBV7-2 and TRBJ2-5, with D perhaps matching TRBD2 (6 bases). The CDR3 is made up of 15 amino acids. Germline lookup yields CDR1 SGHTA and CDR2 FQGNSA. V lost 3 bases, J lost 9 bases, and 20 bases lay in between. CDR3 DNA sequence: TGTGCCAGCAGCTTGGATACCCGGACCGGCGGGGCCCAGTACTTC. Amino acid sequence: CASSLDTRTGGAQYF.

The chain combines TRBV7-2 with TRBJ2-3; 8 nucleotides agree with TRBD2. Germline V CDR1 and CDR2: SGHTA, FQGNSA. J gave up 4 bases and V 1 base, and 7 bases lay outside the gene matches. This CDR3 is 16 amino acids long. CDR3 sequence: CASSLVGGVAADTQYF. In nucleotides, the CDR3 is TGTGCCAGCAGCTTAGTCGGGGGGGTAGCGGCAGATACGCAGTATTTT.

The chain employs TRBV7-9 and TRBJ1-1, with 7 bases identical to TRBD1. Per the germline V gene, CDR1 is SEHNR and CDR2 is FQNEAQ (reference sequence). V shed 8 bases and J 2 bases; nucleotides not matched to a gene: 5. The length of the CDR3 is 13 residues. The CDR3 DNA reads TGTGCCAGCTTAGGGGGCAGTAACACTGAAGCTTTCTTT. The encoded protein is CASLGGSNTEAFF.

In this sample, this clonotype turned up a few times. V usage is TRBV18 and J usage is TRBJ2-1, with 10 bases aligning to TRBD2. CDR1 is KGHSH and CDR2 is LQKENI in the germline V gene. The CDR3 has 15 residues. Losses at the gene ends were 4 bases for V and 7 bases for J; bases not matched to a gene: 7. The CDR3 DNA reads TGTGCCAGCTCACTACTAGCGGGGTCGGAAAATGAGCAGTTCTTC. It is translated as CASSLLAGSENEQFF.

Ten or more counts support this clonotype. The rearrangement links TRBV29-1 to TRBJ2-3; possibly TRBD2 for D (5 bases). The CDR3 spans 16 residues. With 7 bases removed from V and 1 base from J, the gap between germline ends came to 21 bases. Germline V gene sequence: CDR1 SQVTM, CDR2 ANQGSEA. DNA of the CDR3: TGCAGCGGTCAAGGGATAACCCTCGGGGGCACAGATACGCAGTATTTT. The encoded protein is CSGQGITLGGTDTQYF.

This clonotype was seen a handful of times. The gene calls are TRBV9 and TRBJ2-3, with D unresolved. The CDR3 runs to 14 residues. The germline CDR1 and CDR2 sequences are SGDLS and YYNGEE. V gave up 6 bases and J gave up 0 bases, with 11 bases separating them. CDR3 protein: CASTRYISTDTQYF. In nucleotides, the CDR3 is TGTGCCAGCACGCGCTACATTAGCACAGATACGCAGTATTTT.

This clonotype occurred a few times. The chain links TRBV18 to TRBJ1-1; D is uncertain. The CDR3 is made up of 14 amino acids. Per germline, CDR1 KGHSH and CDR2 LQKENI. V dropped 0 bases and J dropped 1 base, with 6 bases sitting between them. CDR3 protein: CASSPPGKNTEAFF. CDR3 coding DNA: TGTGCCAGCTCACCACCGGGGAAGAACACTGAAGCTTTCTTT.

The chain employs TRBV5-1 and TRBJ2-1; 9 bases fit TRBD1. Germline V CDR1 and CDR2: SGHRS, YFSETQ. V was pared by 3 bases and J by 8 bases, with 15 bases of the junction left unmatched. This CDR3 is 17 amino acids long. The CDR3 DNA sequence: TGCGCCAGCAGCTCCGAATTAACCGGGACAGGGAAGGATGAGCAGTTCTTC. Translating gives CASSSELTGTGKDEQFF.

This chain joins TRBV4-1 and TRBJ1-4; D remains ambiguous. Germline V gives CDR1 MGHRA, CDR2 YSYEKL. The V and J ends lost 4 bases and 8 bases respectively, with 14 bases between them. The CDR3 has 14 amino acids. CDR3 coding DNA: TGCGCCAGCAGCCCCACGGCAGGTGGGGAAAAACTGTTTTTT. As protein: CASSPTAGGEKLFF.

The genes are TRBV20-1 and TRBJ1-1, with D perhaps TRBD1 (5 bases). The germline gives CDR1 DFQATT, CDR2 SNEGSKA (reference sequence). CDR3 size: 13 residues. V dropped 6 bases and J dropped 1 base, with 12 bases sitting between them. The CDR3 DNA reads as TGCAGTGCGAGCCCAGGGACGAACACTGAAGCTTTCTTT. Residues: CSASPGTNTEAFF.

The chain joins TRBV7-8 to TRBJ1-1, with a tentative D call TRBD1 (5 bases). This CDR3 comprises 13 residues. Germline CDR1 is SGHVS and CDR2 is FQNEAQ. Trimming took off 11 bases at V and 6 bases at J, with 19 bases between the two ends. This CDR3 reads CAASRDRGPEAFF. In DNA, the CDR3 is TGTGCCGCCAGCCGCGACCGGGGCCCTGAAGCTTTCTTT.

This clonotype was picked up a small number of times. The gene calls are TRBV7-2 and TRBJ2-4, with D perhaps matching TRBD2 (6 bases). V dropped 3 bases and J dropped 8 bases, with 17 bases sitting between them. The CDR3 is 15 residues long. Per the germline V gene, CDR1 is SGHTA and CDR2 is FQGNSA. In DNA, the CDR3 is TGTGCCAGCAGCTTTCCGGGACTCCCTGGGGACATTCAGTACTTC. Its protein is CASSFPGLPGDIQYF.

This clonotype came up a few times. The rearrangement uses TRBV4-1 and TRBJ1-3; D remains ambiguous. The CDR3 consists of 18 residues. V shed 0 bases and J shed 0 bases, with 15 bases lying between them. Germline V CDR1 and CDR2: MGHRA, YSYEKL. The CDR3 nucleotides are TGCGCCAGCAGCCAAGATCCGGTAGGACTTTCCTCTGGAAACACCATATATTTT. Translating gives CASSQDPVGLSSGNTIYF.